Listed here are 5 T cell receptor beta chains from one sample, sequenced in a study of OX40 agonist ivuxolimab in advanced cancers. Only in-frame clones appear in the TCRdb table, and some are missing; sequencing was by immunoSEQ multiplex PCR. This table has fewer than 85,000 clones, 80% to 90% appearing once. Sequencing was performed on CD4+ or CD8+ T cells sorted from blood, taken in a trial of the OX40 agonist ivuxolimab. The receptors originated from an adult with an advanced solid tumor such as melanoma, head and neck, liver or kidney cancer.

The chain employs TRBV11-3 and TRBJ2-7; 12 bases fit TRBD2. Germline CDR1 SGHNT, CDR2 YENEEA. After removal of 5 bases from V and 6 bases from J, the junction contained 2 bases not matched to a gene. The CDR3 totals 13 residues. CDR3 amino acids: CASSPGLAGEQYF. CDR3 nucleotide sequence: TGTGCCAGCAGCCCGGGACTAGCGGGCGAGCAGTACTTC.

This clone has only one observation. V and J are TRBV5-6 and TRBJ2-5, with D hard to call. Germline CDR1 is SGHDT and CDR2 is YYEEEE. V lost 5 bases and J lost 2, with 13 bases in between. This CDR3 comprises 14 residues. The chain's CDR3 is CASSMITAQETQYF. DNA of the CDR3: TGTGCCAGCAGTATGATAACGGCTCAAGAGACCCAGTACTTC.

The genes are TRBV5-1 and TRBJ1-5; D is unclear. The CDR3 is made up of 16 amino acids. Trimming took 6 bases from V and 0 from J, leaving 16 bases between them. Germline-derived CDR1 and CDR2 are SGHRS and YFSETQ. CDR3 nucleotide sequence: TGCGCCAGCACCCCGACAAGTATATATAGCAATCAGCCCCAGCATTTT. This encodes CASTPTSIYSNQPQHF.

This clone has a single count. This chain links TRBV5-4 with TRBJ2-3, with TRBD2 identical over 8 bases. The V and J ends lost 1 base and 6 bases, in that order; junction bases with no gene match: 7. The CDR3 runs to 15 residues. Looked up from germline, CDR1 is SGHNT and CDR2 is YYREEE (reference sequence). The CDR3 DNA reads TGTGCCAGCAGCTTGCCGGGAGGGGGTCGGGATACGCAGTATTTT. It specifies CASSLPGGGRDTQYF.

This chain links TRBV6-5 with TRBJ2-3; tentatively, D is TRBD2 (5 bases). Between the trimmed V and J ends, which lost 2 bases and 3 bases, there was a span of 9 bases. The germline V gene encodes CDR1 MNHEY and CDR2 SVGAGI. The CDR3 contains 14 residues. The CDR3 nucleotides are TGTGCCAGCAGTTACCCCGGGAAGACAGATACGCAGTATTTT. Protein: CASSYPGKTDTQYF.